The 8 T cell receptor beta chains reported below all come from one sample, sequenced in a study of PD-L1 blockade in urothelial cancer. Repertoires were generated with immunoSEQ multiplex PCR, while TCRdb's copy carries only in-frame clones and drops some. The sample lists some 100,000 clones; about 89% were seen once. Specimen: PBMCs, collected around atezolizumab (anti-PD-L1) treatment. The receptors were sampled from a woman aged 80 or over with urothelial cancer.

The chain carries TRBV28 and TRBJ2-7; the match to TRBD1 covers 8 bases. The CDR3 sequence is 15 residues long. V lost 4 bases to trimming and J lost 5 bases; unmatched junction nucleotides: 10. Germline CDR1 is MDHEN and CDR2 is SYDVKM. CDR3 DNA sequence: TGTGCCAGCAGTTCGCCGGGACAGGACCGCCACGAGCAGTACTTC. It yields the protein CASSSPGQDRHEQYF.

The chain links TRBV5-6 to TRBJ2-1, with TRBD2 matching 8 bases. CDR1 SGHDT and CDR2 YYEEEE come from the germline V gene. This CDR3 is built from 15 residues. V lost 2 bases to trimming and J lost 8 bases; unmatched junction nucleotides: 9. The CDR3 sequence: CASSLGTRRNDEQFF. The CDR3, as DNA: TGTGCCAGCAGCTTAGGGACTAGAAGAAACGATGAGCAGTTCTTC.

The CDR3 bases are TGTGCCAGCAGCGCTGGGGGGACCGACAAAAACATTCAGTACTTC. The encoded protein is CASSAGGTDKNIQYF. V is TRBV9 and J is TRBJ2-4; TRBD2 might be the D (6 bases). The CDR3 contains 15 residues. Deletions cut 3 bases from V and 3 bases from J, with 13 bases between. Looked up from germline, CDR1 is SGDLS and CDR2 is YYNGEE.

This chain links TRBV15 with TRBJ2-5; 9 bases are shared with TRBD2. The germline V gene encodes CDR1 LNHNV and CDR2 YYDKDF (reference sequence). This CDR3 comprises 14 residues. Losses at the gene ends were 1 base for V and 4 bases for J; bases not matched to a gene: 1. The CDR3 region has the DNA TGTGCCACCAGCAGAGTAGCGGGGGCAGAGACCCAGTACTTC. It codes for CATSRVAGAETQYF.

This clone was seen just once. The chain recombines TRBV12-5 with TRBJ2-1; 12 bases are a match to TRBD2. CDR3 length: 18 amino acids. V gave up 6 bases and J gave up 0 bases; unmatched junction bases: 9. Germline CDR1 is LGHNT and CDR2 is FRNRAP. CDR3 bases: TGTGCTAGTGGGGGGACTAGCGGGTCTGTGAGCTCCTACAATGAGCAGTTCTTC. The encoded protein is CASGGTSGSVSSYNEQFF.

The J gene is TRBJ1-2, the V gene TRBV6-5; D may be TRBD1 (5 bases). The germline V and J ends were trimmed by 0 bases and 2 bases, with 7 bases remaining between them. Germline V gene sequence: CDR1 MNHEY, CDR2 SVGAGI. The length of the CDR3 is 14 residues. The CDR3 protein is CASSYSGGNYGYTF. CDR3 sequence (DNA): TGTGCCAGCAGTTACTCGGGGGGGAACTATGGCTACACCTTC.

The J gene is TRBJ1-1, the V gene TRBV29-1; 8 bases match TRBD1. Germline lookup yields CDR1 SQVTM and CDR2 ANQGSEA. The trim removed 6 bases at V and 10 bases at J, leaving 19 bases unmatched. There are 15 residues in the CDR3. The CDR3 loop is CSVHMRQGPTFGAFF. The DNA of the CDR3 is TGCAGCGTCCATATGAGACAGGGGCCAACTTTTGGAGCTTTCTTT. The full variable domain, its missing parts supplied by reference TRBV29-1 and TRBJ1-1, is SAVISQKPSRDICQRGTSLTIQCQVDSQVTMMFWYRQQPGQSLTLIATANQGSEATYESGFVIDKFPISRPNLTFSTLTVSNMSPEDSSIYLCSVHMRQGPTFGAFFGQGTRLTVV.

This chain connects TRBV5-4 to TRBJ1-1; 8 nucleotides line up with TRBD1. V shed 3 bases, J shed 4 bases, and the junction held 8 bases outside the gene matches. The CDR3 has 15 amino acids. In germline, CDR1 is SGHNT, CDR2 YYREEE (reference sequence). The CDR3 region has the DNA TGTGCCAGCAGCTCCCGGCAGGGGGCGCGCACTGAAGCTTTCTTT. It specifies CASSSRQGARTEAFF.